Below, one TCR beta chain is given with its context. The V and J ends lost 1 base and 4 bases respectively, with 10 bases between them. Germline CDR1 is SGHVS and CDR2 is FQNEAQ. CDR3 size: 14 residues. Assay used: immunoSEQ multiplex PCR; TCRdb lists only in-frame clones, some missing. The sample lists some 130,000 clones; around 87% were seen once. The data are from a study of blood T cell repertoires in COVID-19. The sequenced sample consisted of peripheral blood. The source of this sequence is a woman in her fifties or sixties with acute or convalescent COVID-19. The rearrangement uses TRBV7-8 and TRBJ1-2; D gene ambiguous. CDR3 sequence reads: CASSLGVTLYGYTF. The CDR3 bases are TGTGCCAGCAGCTTAGGAGTAACGCTCTATGGCTACACCTTC.